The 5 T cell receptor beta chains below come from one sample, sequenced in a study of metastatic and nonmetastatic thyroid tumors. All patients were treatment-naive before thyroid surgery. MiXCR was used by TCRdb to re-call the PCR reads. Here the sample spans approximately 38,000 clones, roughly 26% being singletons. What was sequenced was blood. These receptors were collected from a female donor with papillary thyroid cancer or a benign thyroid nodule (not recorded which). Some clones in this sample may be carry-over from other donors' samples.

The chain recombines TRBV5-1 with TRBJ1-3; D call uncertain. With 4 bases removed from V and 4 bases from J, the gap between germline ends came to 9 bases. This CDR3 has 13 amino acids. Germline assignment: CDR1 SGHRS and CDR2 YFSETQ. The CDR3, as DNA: TGCGCCAGCAGCCCTAATAGCGGAAACACCATATATTTT. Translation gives CASSPNSGNTIYF.

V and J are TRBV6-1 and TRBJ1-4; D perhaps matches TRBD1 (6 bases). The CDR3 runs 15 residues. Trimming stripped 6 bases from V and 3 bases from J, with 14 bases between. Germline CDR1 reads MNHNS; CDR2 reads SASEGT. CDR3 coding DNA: TGTGCCAGCAGCCCGGGGGCGTACCCTAATGAAAAACTGTTTTTT. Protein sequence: CASSPGAYPNEKLFF.

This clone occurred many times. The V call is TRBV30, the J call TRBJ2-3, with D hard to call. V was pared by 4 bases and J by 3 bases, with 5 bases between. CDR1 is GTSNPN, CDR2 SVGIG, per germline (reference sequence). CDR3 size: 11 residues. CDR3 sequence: CAWTNTDTQYF. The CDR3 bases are TGTGCCTGGACTAATACAGATACGCAGTATTTT.

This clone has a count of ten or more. The CDR3 loop is CASSYLTGWETEAFF. In DNA form, the CDR3 reads TGCGCCAGCAGCTACCTCACGGGGTGGGAGACTGAAGCTTTCTTT. V usage is TRBV5-1 and J usage is TRBJ1-1; D is uncertain. CDR1 SGHRS and CDR2 YFSETQ come from the germline V gene. V gave up 3 bases and J gave up 5 bases, with 17 bases separating them. This CDR3 contains 15 residues.

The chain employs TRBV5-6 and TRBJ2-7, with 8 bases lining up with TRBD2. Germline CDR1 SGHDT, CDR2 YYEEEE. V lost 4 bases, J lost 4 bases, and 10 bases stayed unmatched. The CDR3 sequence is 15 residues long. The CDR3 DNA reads TGTGCCAGCAGCATTACGGGACTAGGAGGATACGAGCAGTACTTC. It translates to CASSITGLGGYEQYF. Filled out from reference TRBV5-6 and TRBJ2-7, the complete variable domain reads DAGVTQSPTHLIKTRGQQVTLRCSPKSGHDTVSWYQQALGQGPQFIFQYYEEEERQRGNFPDRFSGHQFPNYSSELNVNALLLGDSALYLCASSITGLGGYEQYFGPGTRLTVT.